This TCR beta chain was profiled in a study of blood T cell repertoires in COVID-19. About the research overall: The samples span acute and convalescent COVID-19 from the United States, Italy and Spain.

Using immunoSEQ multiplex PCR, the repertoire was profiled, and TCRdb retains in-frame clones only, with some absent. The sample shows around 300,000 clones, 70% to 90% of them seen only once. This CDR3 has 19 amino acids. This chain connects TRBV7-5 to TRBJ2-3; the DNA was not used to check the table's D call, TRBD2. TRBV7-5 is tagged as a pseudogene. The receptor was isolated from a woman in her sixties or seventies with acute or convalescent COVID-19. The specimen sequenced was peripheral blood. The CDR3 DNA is TGTGTCAGAAGCTTAGCTCCTGTTGGGACTAGTCGTATCGCAGATACGCAGTATTTT. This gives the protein CVRSLAPVGTSRIADTQYF.